Sequencing of this TCR beta chain was carried out in a study of tumor-infiltrating lymphocytes in primary liver carcinoma. The authors took blood RNA from unsorted whole blood and also extracted germline DNA. Making TCR beta cDNA involved approximately 520 ng total RNA and a constant-region primer. TCR beta libraries came from three nested multiplex PCR rounds using slightly modified ARM-PCR. The study ran its first two PCR rounds for approximately 10 cycles each, using TRBV1-TRBV30 forward primers and a C-beta reverse primer. TCRdb reprocessed the multiplex PCR reads via MiXCR and lists one record per CDR3 protein. Found here are over 250,000 distinct CDR3 sequences, almost 60% of them singletons; the top ten hold about a sixth. The ends lost 7 bases at V and 3 bases at J; junction bases unmatched: 6. Germline CDR1 reads LGHNA; CDR2 reads YNFKEQ. This CDR3 region has 15 residues. A word on this clonotype: This sequence may be a read error, since a much larger clone differs from it by one base.

Source material: peripheral blood. This clonotype was obtained from a woman aged 25 to 39 with primary liver carcinoma and hepatitis B virus infection. This chain uses TRBV4-2 with TRBJ2-3, with 11 nucleotides matching TRBD2. In DNA form, the CDR3 reads TGTGCCAGCAACCGTAGCGGGAGGGCGACAGATACGCAGTATTTT. It translates to CASNRSGRATDTQYF.